This T cell receptor beta chain appears in the sequencing data of a study of Ad26.COV2.S vaccination and SARS-CoV-2 variants. General study findings and limits: Comparable non-spike TCR breadth was observed in vaccine and placebo recipients. Vaccine recipients had higher spike-specific TCR breadth than placebo recipients. CD8+ and CD4+ T cells specific for spike reportedly responded with substantial breadth after vaccination.

Worth noting for this clone: Its antigen is as yet unknown.

Treatment described: around 19 received Ad26.COV2.S at low or high dose, single or two shots; 5 received placebo; per-sample allocation not given. Samples came from day 63 after the first vaccine or placebo injection. An adult aged 18-55 years in Boston served as the donor. CDR3 length: 16 residues. CDR1 SNHLY and CDR2 FYNNEI come from the germline V gene. The ends lost 5 bases at V and 5 bases at J; junction bases unmatched: 8. Clones were read by immunoSEQ multiplex PCR, and TCRdb kept only the in-frame ones, dropping some. The sample holds roughly 700,000 clones, roughly 90% seen once. The chain uses TRBV2 and TRBJ2-2; 10 positions match TRBD2. The material was peripheral blood, obtained in a trial of Ad26.COV2.S vaccine versus placebo. The sequence was obtained from a person between 18 and 65 years old who received the Ad26.COV2.S COVID-19 vaccine or a placebo. In DNA, the CDR3 is TGTGCCAGCAGTTTTGTCAGCGGGAGGGGGACCGGGGAGCTGTTTTTT. It codes for CASSFVSGRGTGELFF.